This TCR beta chain was recovered during a study of T cells after yellow fever vaccination. Study-wide findings and caveats: Compared with primary, the secondary response was weaker and peaked at day 5, not 15.

This clonotype was counted between two and nine times. Its antigen is still unknown. The CDR3 covers 16 residues. The V end was cut by 4 bases, the J end by 1 base, with 16 bases between. The germline V gene has CDR1 MNHNS and CDR2 SASEGT. UMIs and a universal primer site were added when TCR cDNA was made by 5'RACE template switching. One entry per CDR3 protein results from TCRdb running MiXCR on the 5' RACE reads. The sample shows more than 350,000 distinct CDR3 sequences, roughly 10% of them seen only once. The rearrangement uses TRBV6-1 and TRBJ2-5; D may correspond to TRBD1 or TRBD2 (5 bases each). The sequence derives from a man aged 18-30 years who received the YFV17D yellow fever vaccine. The sample in question was PBMCs, obtained on the day of the first yellow fever vaccination. The CDR3 here is CASSVSGTRLQETQYF. CDR3 in DNA: TGTGCCAGCAGTGTCTCCGGGACGAGGCTCCAAGAGACCCAGTACTTC.